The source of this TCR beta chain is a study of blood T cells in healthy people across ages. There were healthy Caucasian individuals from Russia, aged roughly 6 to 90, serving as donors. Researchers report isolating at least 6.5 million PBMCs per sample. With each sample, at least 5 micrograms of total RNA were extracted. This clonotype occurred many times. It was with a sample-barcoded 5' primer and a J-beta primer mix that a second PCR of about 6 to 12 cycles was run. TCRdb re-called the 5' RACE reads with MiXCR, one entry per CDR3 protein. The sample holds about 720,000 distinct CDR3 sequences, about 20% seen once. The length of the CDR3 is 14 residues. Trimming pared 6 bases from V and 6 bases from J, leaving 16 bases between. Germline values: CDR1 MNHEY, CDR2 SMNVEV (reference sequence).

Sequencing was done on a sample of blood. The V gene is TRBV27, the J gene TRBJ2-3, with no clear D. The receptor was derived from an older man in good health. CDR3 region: CASSDLGSLDTQYF. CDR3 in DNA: TGTGCCAGCAGCGACTTAGGCTCATTGGATACGCAGTATTTT.